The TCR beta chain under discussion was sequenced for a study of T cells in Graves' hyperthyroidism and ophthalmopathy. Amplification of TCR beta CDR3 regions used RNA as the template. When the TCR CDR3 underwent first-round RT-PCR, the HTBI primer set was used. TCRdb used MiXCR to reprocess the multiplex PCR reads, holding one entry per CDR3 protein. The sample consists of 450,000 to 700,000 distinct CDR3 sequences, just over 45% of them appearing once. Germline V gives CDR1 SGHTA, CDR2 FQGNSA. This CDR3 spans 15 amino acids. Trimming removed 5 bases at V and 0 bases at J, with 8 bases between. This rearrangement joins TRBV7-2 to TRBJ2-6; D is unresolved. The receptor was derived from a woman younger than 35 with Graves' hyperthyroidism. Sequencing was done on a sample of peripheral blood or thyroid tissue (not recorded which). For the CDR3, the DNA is TGTGCCAGCAGCCCCCAGGACTCTGGGGCCAACGTCCTGACTTTC. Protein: CASSPQDSGANVLTF.